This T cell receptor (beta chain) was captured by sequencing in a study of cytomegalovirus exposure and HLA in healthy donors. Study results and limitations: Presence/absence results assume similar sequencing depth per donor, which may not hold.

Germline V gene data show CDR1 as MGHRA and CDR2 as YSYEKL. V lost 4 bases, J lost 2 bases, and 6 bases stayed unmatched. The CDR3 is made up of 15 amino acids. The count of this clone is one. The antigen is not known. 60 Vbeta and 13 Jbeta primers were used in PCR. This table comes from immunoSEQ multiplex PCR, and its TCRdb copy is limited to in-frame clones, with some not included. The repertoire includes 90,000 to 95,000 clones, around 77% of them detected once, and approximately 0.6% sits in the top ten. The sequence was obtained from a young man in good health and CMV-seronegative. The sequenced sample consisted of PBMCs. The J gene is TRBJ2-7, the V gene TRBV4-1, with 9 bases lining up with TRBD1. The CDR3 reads CASSLGQGSPYEQYF. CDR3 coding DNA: TGCGCCAGCAGCCTCGGACAGGGGTCCCCCTACGAGCAGTACTTC.